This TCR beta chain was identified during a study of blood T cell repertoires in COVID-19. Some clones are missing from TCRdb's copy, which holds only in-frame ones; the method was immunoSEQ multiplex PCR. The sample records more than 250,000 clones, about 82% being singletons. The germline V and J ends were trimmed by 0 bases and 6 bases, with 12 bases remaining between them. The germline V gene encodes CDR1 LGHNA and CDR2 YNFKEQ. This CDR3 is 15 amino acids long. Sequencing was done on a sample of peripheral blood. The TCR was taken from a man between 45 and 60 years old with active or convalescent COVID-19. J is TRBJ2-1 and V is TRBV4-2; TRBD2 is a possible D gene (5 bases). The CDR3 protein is CASSQEDFSGNEQFF. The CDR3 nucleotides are TGTGCCAGCAGCCAAGAGGACTTCTCAGGCAATGAGCAGTTCTTC.